This T cell receptor (beta chain) is from a study of glioma-infiltrating T cells after dendritic cell vaccination. Trimming took 7 bases from V and 5 from J; bases not matched to a gene: 13. Germline CDR1 reads SGHNT; CDR2 reads YYREEE (reference sequence). This CDR3 contains 15 residues. The table came from immunoSEQ multiplex PCR; TCRdb's copy has only in-frame clones and leaves some out. The sample has roughly 51,000 clones, less than 90% seen once. The starting material was blood, obtained before dendritic cell vaccination. The rearrangement links TRBV5-4 to TRBJ2-7; 9 nucleotides align to TRBD2. The sequence came from a human donor with glioblastoma. DNA for the CDR3: TGTGCCAGCCGACTATTCTCCGGGACTAGCAACGAGCAGTACTTC. Its translation: CASRLFSGTSNEQYF.